This T cell receptor beta chain was retrieved from a study of blood T cell repertoires in COVID-19. Study-wide background: The study drew acute and convalescent COVID-19 samples from the United States, Italy and Spain.

Measured with immunoSEQ multiplex PCR; TCRdb has only the in-frame clones, and not every one. The sample includes approximately 190,000 clones, approximately 85% seen only once; the top ten take 5.1%. Losses at the gene ends were 3 bases for V and 4 bases for J; bases not matched to a gene: 8. The CDR3 totals 16 residues. Germline V gene data show CDR1 as SGHTS and CDR2 as YDEGEE. The J gene is TRBJ2-3, the V gene TRBV5-8; 10 bases are shared with TRBD2. The clonotype comes from a woman aged 65 to 85 with active or convalescent COVID-19. The sequenced sample consisted of peripheral blood. The CDR3 nucleotides read TGTGCCAGCAGCTCCGGCCTAGCGGGAGAGGCAGATACGCAGTATTTT. This codes for CASSSGLAGEADTQYF.